A single sample gave rise to the 6 T cell receptor beta chains below, sequenced in a study of blood T cell repertoires in COVID-19 (dated by TCRdb to 2018 to 2020). The library was made by the immunoSEQ multiplex PCR assay. In its TCRdb copy, this immuneACCESS table keeps in-frame sequences only and misses some clones. Where compared with another copy, unresolved V genes explain less than half of these, and the others have no known cause. The table for this sample lists 50,000 or so clones; roughly 80% of them were counted only once. About 7% of the sample is in the top ten clones. The sample comprised peripheral blood. These receptors all stem from a man aged 55 to 69 with active COVID-19.

The chain carries TRBV6-2 or TRBV6-3 and TRBJ2-7; the D gene is possibly TRBD1 (5 bases). Germline loops: CDR1 MNHEY, CDR2 SVGEGT. The CDR3 is 15 amino acids. Trimming pared 2 bases from V and 0 bases from J, leaving 11 bases between. CDR3 sequence: CASSYSGASSYEQYF. The CDR3 nucleotides are TGTGCCAGCAGTTACAGTGGGGCTTCCTCCTACGAGCAGTACTTC.

The chain recombines TRBV7-2 with TRBJ2-7; the D gene is possibly TRBD1 (7 bases). Germline lookup yields CDR1 SGHTA and CDR2 FQGNSA. CDR3 size: 15 residues. Trimming took 2 bases from V and 2 from J, leaving 13 bases between them. The CDR3, as DNA: TGTGCCAGCAGCTTATGGGGGGACAGAACCTACGAGCAGTACTTC. Its protein product is CASSLWGDRTYEQYF.

The chain couples TRBV24-1 to TRBJ2-7; D is unresolved. The V gene's germline CDR1 is KGHDR and CDR2 SFDVKD. V lost 3 bases, J lost 10 bases, and 15 bases lay in between. The CDR3 covers 13 residues. This CDR3 reads CATSDRTVSLQYF. As DNA, the CDR3 is TGTGCCACCAGTGATAGAACAGTCTCCCTACAGTACTTC.

This chain joins TRBV4-2 and TRBJ1-5; D is unresolved. Trimming cost V 0 bases and J 3 bases, with 3 bases left between them. The CDR3 runs 13 residues. The V gene's germline CDR1 is LGHNA and CDR2 YNFKEQ. In nucleotides, the CDR3 is TGTGCCAGCAGCCAAGATCTCAATCAGCCCCAGCATTTT. It translates to CASSQDLNQPQHF.

V is TRBV19 and J is TRBJ2-1; TRBD2 agrees at 13 bases. With V trimmed by 11 bases and J by 8 bases, 15 bases remained unmatched. CDR3 length equals 16 residues. CDR1 is LNHDA, CDR2 SQIVND, per germline (reference sequence). CDR3 coding DNA: TGTGCCTGTACTAGCGGGGGGGCCGGAATGAGCTATGAGCAGTTCTTC. This translates into CACTSGGAGMSYEQFF.

This chain joins TRBV7-6 and TRBJ2-5; 7 positions match TRBD1. The length of the CDR3 is 15 residues. Per germline, CDR1 SGHVS and CDR2 FNYEAQ. V shed 1 base, J shed 4 bases, and the junction held 6 bases outside the gene matches. The CDR3 DNA is TGTGCCAGCAGCTTAGTTCGGACAGGCCGAGAGACCCAGTACTTC. It specifies CASSLVRTGRETQYF.